The 19 T cell receptor beta chains listed next were all sequenced from one sample in a study of molecular identifiers for immune sequencing clone quantification. TCRdb reprocessed the PCR reads via MiXCR and lists one record per CDR3 protein. The sample yields 400,000 to 600,000 distinct CDR3 sequences, about a fifth seen once. Sequenced sample: naive CD8+ T cells from blood, with Jurkat cell RNA spiked in. The subset: FACS-sorted CD8+CD4-CCR7+CD45RA+ naive T cells. The origin of the receptors is a human donor in good health. Some libraries in this study had Jurkat cell RNA spiked in.

This clonotype was observed many times. The rearrangement joins TRBV7-7 to TRBJ2-5; D tentatively reads TRBD1 or TRBD2 (6 bases each). Germline V lookup: CDR1 SSHAT, CDR2 FNYEAQ (reference sequence). V lost 4 bases to trimming and J lost 4 bases, with 16 bases between them. The CDR3 is made up of 15 amino acids. The CDR3 nucleotides are TGTGCCAGCAGCTCGATCTCGGGGGCTGGAGAGACCCAGTACTTC. Its translation is CASSSISGAGETQYF.

As regards this clonotype: With a much larger clone just one base away, this may be a read error. The gene calls are TRBV7-3 and TRBJ2-7; D gene unclear. Trimming shortened V by 5 bases and J by 5 bases, and 10 bases separated the two germline ends. From germline, CDR1 is SGHTA and CDR2 FQGTGA. The CDR3 has 12 amino acids. The chain's CDR3 is CASSRPEDEQYF. The CDR3 nucleotides are TGTGCCAGCAGCCGCCCCGAAGACGAGCAGTACTTC.

The chain couples TRBV27 to TRBJ2-7, with D tentatively TRBD2 (7 bases). Per germline, CDR1 MNHEY and CDR2 SMNVEV (reference sequence). V gave up 3 bases and J gave up 2 bases, with 14 bases separating them. The CDR3 extends over 15 amino acids. DNA for the CDR3: TGTGCCAGCAGTTTCGGCGCGGGGGCCGCCTACGAGCAGTACTTC. Encoded protein: CASSFGAGAAYEQYF.

Regarding this clonotype: A much larger clone differs by one base, so this may be a read error. V is TRBV2 and J is TRBJ1-2; D is undetermined. The V end lost 8 bases, the J end lost 1 base, and 20 bases lay between the germline ends. Germline loops: CDR1 SNHLY, CDR2 FYNNEI. This CDR3 region has 16 residues. The CDR3 DNA sequence: TGTGCCAGCGGCGCTTTTCTACTGGACTTTAACTATGGCTACACCTTC. It specifies CASGAFLLDFNYGYTF.

The chain uses TRBV28 and TRBJ2-7; 9 bases are shared with TRBD2. V was clipped by 3 bases and J by 10 bases; unmatched bases: 10. CDR1 is MDHEN, CDR2 SYDVKM, per germline. The CDR3 spans 14 residues. The CDR3 reads CASSFPSGNPGQYF. CDR3 nucleotide sequence: TGTGCCAGCAGTTTTCCTAGCGGGAACCCGGGACAGTACTTC.

This clonotype was seen a few times. V is TRBV2 and J is TRBJ2-1; D is uncertain. Germline V lookup: CDR1 SNHLY, CDR2 FYNNEI. This CDR3 contains 16 residues. V was trimmed by 3 bases and J by 0 bases, leaving 12 bases between them. DNA of the CDR3: TGTGCCAGCAGTGAGGACCCTCGGCCCTCCTACAATGAGCAGTTCTTC. Protein: CASSEDPRPSYNEQFF. Supplemented by reference TRBV2 and TRBJ2-1, the full variable domain reads EPEVTQTPSHQVTQMGQEVILRCVPISNHLYFYWYRQILGQKVEFLVSFYNNEISEKSEIFDDQFSVERPDGSNFTLKIRSTKLEDSAMYFCASSEDPRPSYNEQFFGPGTRLTVL.

The table lists this clonotype with a few counts. The chain couples TRBV5-5 to TRBJ2-2; D is uncertain. CDR1 is SGHKS, CDR2 YYEKEE, per germline (reference sequence). V lost 0 bases, J lost 0 bases, and 9 bases lay in between. The CDR3 contains 16 residues. The CDR3 is CASSLVAGPNTGELFF. In DNA form, the CDR3 reads TGTGCCAGCAGCTTGGTTGCAGGACCGAACACCGGGGAGCTGTTTTTT.

As regards this clonotype: A much larger clone differs by one base, so this may be a read error. The chain joins TRBV12-3 or TRBV12-4 to TRBJ2-1; 10 bases match TRBD2. This CDR3 spans 17 amino acids. Unmatched junction bases numbered 14, after V lost 4 bases and J lost 8 bases. CDR3 coding DNA: TGTGCCAGCAGTTCCTGGGCTAGCGGGGGACCTAGCGATGAGCAGTTCTTC. Translated: CASSSWASGGPSDEQFF.

As concerns this clonotype: Since no conserved phenylalanine or tryptophan closes the CDR3, a read error is the likely cause. The V call is TRBV11-2, the J call TRBJ1-6; the D is unclear. CDR3 length: 12 residues. Trimming pared 2 bases from V and 14 bases from J, leaving 10 bases between. Germline assignment: CDR1 SGHAT and CDR2 FQNNGV. CDR3 DNA: TGTGCCAGCAGCTTATGGGATAGATCCCTCCACTCT. As protein: CASSLWDRSLHS.

In the case of this clonotype: Germline and junction disagree at one end, which may indicate a read error. The chain recombines TRBV7-7 with TRBJ2-1; 7 nucleotides align to TRBD2. CDR1 is SSHAT, CDR2 FNYEAQ, per germline (reference sequence). The CDR3 consists of 15 residues. CDR3 bases: TGTGCTAGCAGCCACGGGACTAACGGGTACAATGAGCAGTTCTTC. Encoded protein: CASSHGTNGYNEQFF.

The table lists this clonotype with many counts. The CDR3, as DNA: TGTGCCAGCAGTTTACCCGTAGGGGGGGCAGGCAATCAGCCCCAGCATTTT. Its translation: CASSLPVGGAGNQPQHF. The chain is built from TRBV28 and TRBJ1-5; tentatively, D is TRBD1 (6 bases). This CDR3 is 17 amino acids long. Trimming left V 2 bases short and J 2 bases short, with 16 bases between. Germline V CDR1 and CDR2: MDHEN, SYDVKM. Full variable domain (outside the CDR3, taken from reference TRBV28 and TRBJ1-5): DVKVTQSSRYLVKRTGEKVFLECVQDMDHENMFWYRQDPGLGLRLIYFSYDVKMKEKGDIPEGYSVSREKKERFSLILESASTNQTSMYLCASSLPVGGAGNQPQHFGDGTRLSIL.

This clonotype was seen a handful of times. This rearrangement joins TRBV4-2 to TRBJ2-7; 10 positions agree with TRBD2. CDR3 length equals 16 residues. The germline V gene encodes CDR1 LGHNA and CDR2 YNFKEQ. The ends lost 4 bases at V and 6 bases at J; junction bases unmatched: 12. This CDR3 reads CASSLSASSGSGEQYF. The CDR3 bases are TGTGCCAGCAGCCTATCAGCGTCTAGCGGGAGTGGCGAGCAGTACTTC.

This clonotype was found many times. The chain has TRBV7-2 and TRBJ2-5, with D unclear. The germline V gene has CDR1 SGHTA and CDR2 FQGNSA. The germline V and J ends were trimmed by 2 bases and 1 base, with 8 bases remaining between them. The CDR3 runs to 14 residues. The CDR3 sequence is CASSLSLLQETQYF. Written as DNA, the CDR3 is TGTGCCAGCAGCTTATCGCTCCTCCAAGAGACCCAGTACTTC.

This clonotype was detected many times. This chain uses TRBV7-2 with TRBJ2-2; perhaps TRBD1 as D (5 bases). The CDR3 runs 15 residues. V gave up 2 bases and J gave up 6 bases, with 13 bases separating them. Germline V gives CDR1 SGHTA, CDR2 FQGNSA. CDR3 sequence (DNA): TGTGCCAGCAGCTTAAAAGGGGTCCTAGCCGGGGAGCTGTTTTTT. As protein: CASSLKGVLAGELFF.

In the case of this clonotype: Since a much larger clone is just one base distant, this may be a read error. This chain joins TRBV13 and TRBJ2-3, with D possibly matching TRBD2 (6 bases). CDR3 length equals 16 residues. The V gene's germline CDR1 is PRHDT and CDR2 FYEKMQ (reference sequence). The CDR3 spells CASNLDRREMAGKQYF. CDR3 nucleotides: TGTGCCAGCAACTTAGACCGTCGGGAAATGGCGGGGAAGCAGTATTTT.

A note on this clonotype: One junction end disagrees with the germline gene, perhaps due to a read error. This rearrangement joins TRBV28 to TRBJ2-7; D possibly matches TRBD1 or TRBD2 (5 bases each). The length of the CDR3 is 13 residues. Looked up from germline, CDR1 is MDHEN and CDR2 is SYDVKM. CDR3 region: CASNFRDHYERYF. CDR3 bases: TGTGCCAGCAACTTCCGGGACCACTACGAGCGGTACTTC.

This clonotype was recorded at least ten times. The chain couples TRBV29-1 to TRBJ1-4; 8 bases fit TRBD1. V gave up 4 bases and J gave up 5 bases; unmatched junction bases: 3. Germline CDR1 is SQVTM and CDR2 is ANQGSEA. CDR3 length: 13 residues. CDR3 coding DNA: TGCAGCGTTGGACAGGGGCTAAATGAAAAACTGTTTTTT. Translated, it gives CSVGQGLNEKLFF.

This clonotype appeared many times. The genes are TRBV20-1 and TRBJ1-6, with D possibly being TRBD1 (5 bases). Germline V gene sequence: CDR1 DFQATT, CDR2 SNEGSKA (reference sequence). There are 19 residues in the CDR3. V was pared by 1 base and J by 0 bases, with 19 bases between. CDR3 sequence reads: CSARVRPGLMSSYNSPLHF. DNA for the CDR3: TGCAGTGCTAGAGTTAGGCCAGGGCTAATGAGCTCCTATAATTCACCCCTCCACTTT.

This chain connects TRBV13 to TRBJ1-3; D might be TRBD1 (6 bases). Germline lookup yields CDR1 PRHDT and CDR2 FYEKMQ (reference sequence). V was shortened by 5 bases and J by 0 bases, with 11 bases between the two germline ends. The CDR3 length is 15 residues. In DNA, the CDR3 is TGTGCCAGCAGCCCCGCGGGGGCCTCTGGAAACACCATATATTTT. Protein product: CASSPAGASGNTIYF.